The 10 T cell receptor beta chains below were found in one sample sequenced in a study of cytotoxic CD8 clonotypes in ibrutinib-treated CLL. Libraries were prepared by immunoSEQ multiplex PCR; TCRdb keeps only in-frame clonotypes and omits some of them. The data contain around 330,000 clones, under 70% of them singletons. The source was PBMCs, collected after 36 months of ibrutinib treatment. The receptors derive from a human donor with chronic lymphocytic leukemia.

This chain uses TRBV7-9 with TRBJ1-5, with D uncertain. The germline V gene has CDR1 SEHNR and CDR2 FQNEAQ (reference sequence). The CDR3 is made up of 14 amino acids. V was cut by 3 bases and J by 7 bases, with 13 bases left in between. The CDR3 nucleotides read TGTGCCAGCAGCTTTCTCGGGGAAGTGCAGCCCCAGCATTTT. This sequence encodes CASSFLGEVQPQHF.

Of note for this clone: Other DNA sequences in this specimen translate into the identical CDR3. CDR3 in amino acids: CASSGDSSYEQYF. CDR3 in DNA: TGCGCCAGCAGCGGGGACAGCTCCTACGAGCAGTACTTC. V is TRBV5-1 and J is TRBJ2-7; 7 bases map to TRBD1. The CDR3 has 13 residues. V shed 4 bases, J shed 0 bases, and the junction held 1 base outside the gene matches. Germline V gene lookup returns CDR1 SGHRS and CDR2 YFSETQ.

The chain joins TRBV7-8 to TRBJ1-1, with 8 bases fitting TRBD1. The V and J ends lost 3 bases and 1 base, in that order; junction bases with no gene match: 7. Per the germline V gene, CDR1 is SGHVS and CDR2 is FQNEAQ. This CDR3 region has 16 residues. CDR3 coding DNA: TGTGCCAGCAGCTTTCCGACAGGGGTCGAGAACACTGAAGCTTTCTTT. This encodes CASSFPTGVENTEAFF.

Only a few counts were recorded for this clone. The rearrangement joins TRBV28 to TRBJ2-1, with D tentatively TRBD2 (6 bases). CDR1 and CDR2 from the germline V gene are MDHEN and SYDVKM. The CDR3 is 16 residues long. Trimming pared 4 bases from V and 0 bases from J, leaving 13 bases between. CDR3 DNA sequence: TGTGCCAGCAGTTCCGGGGGAACCAGCTCCTACAATGAGCAGTTCTTC. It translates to CASSSGGTSSYNEQFF. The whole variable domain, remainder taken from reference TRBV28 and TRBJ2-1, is DVKVTQSSRYLVKRTGEKVFLECVQDMDHENMFWYRQDPGLGLRLIYFSYDVKMKEKGDIPEGYSVSREKKERFSLILESASTNQTSMYLCASSSGGTSSYNEQFFGPGTRLTVL.

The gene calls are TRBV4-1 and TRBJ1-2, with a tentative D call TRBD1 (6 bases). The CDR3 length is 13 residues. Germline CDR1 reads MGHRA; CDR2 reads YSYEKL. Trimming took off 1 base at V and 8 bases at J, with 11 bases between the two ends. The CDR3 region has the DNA TGCGCCAGCAGCCAAGCCAGGGGAGGGGGCTACACCTTC. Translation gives CASSQARGGGYTF.

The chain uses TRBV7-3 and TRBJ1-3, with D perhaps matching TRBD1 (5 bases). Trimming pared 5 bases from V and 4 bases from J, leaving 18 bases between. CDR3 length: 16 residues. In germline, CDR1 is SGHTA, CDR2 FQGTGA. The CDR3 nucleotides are TGTGCCAGCAGCCCGAATGGGGGGGTGTCGGGAAACACCATATATTTT. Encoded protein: CASSPNGGVSGNTIYF.

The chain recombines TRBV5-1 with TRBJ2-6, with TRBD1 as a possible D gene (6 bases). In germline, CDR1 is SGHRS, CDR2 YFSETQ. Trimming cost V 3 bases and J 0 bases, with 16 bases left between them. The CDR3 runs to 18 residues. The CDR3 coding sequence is TGCGCCAGCAGCTCAGAACCAGACAGGAACTCTGGGGCCAACGTCCTGACTTTC. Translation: CASSSEPDRNSGANVLTF.

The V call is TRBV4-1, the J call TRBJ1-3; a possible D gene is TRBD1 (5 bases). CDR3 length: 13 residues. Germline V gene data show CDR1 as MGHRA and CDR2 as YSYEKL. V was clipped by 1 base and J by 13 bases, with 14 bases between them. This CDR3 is CASSQVGTAGIYF. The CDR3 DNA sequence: TGCGCCAGCAGCCAAGTGGGGACCGCTGGGATATATTTT.

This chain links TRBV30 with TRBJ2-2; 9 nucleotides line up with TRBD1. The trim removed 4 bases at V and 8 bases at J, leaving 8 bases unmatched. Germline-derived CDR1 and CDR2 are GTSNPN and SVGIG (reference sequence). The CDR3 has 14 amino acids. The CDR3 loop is CAWKRTGVPGELFF. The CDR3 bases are TGTGCCTGGAAAAGGACAGGGGTTCCAGGGGAGCTGTTTTTT.

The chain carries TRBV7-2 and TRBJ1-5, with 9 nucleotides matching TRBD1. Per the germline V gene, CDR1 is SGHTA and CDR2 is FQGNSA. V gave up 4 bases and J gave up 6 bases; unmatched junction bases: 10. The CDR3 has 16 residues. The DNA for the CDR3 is TGTGCCAGCAGCTCGACCCGGGACAGGGATGGTCAGCCCCAGCATTTT. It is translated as CASSSTRDRDGQPQHF.